This TCR beta chain was sequenced during a study of shared clonotypes between healthy human individuals. The table came from immunoSEQ multiplex PCR; TCRdb's copy has only in-frame clones and leaves some out. Of roughly 110,000 clones in the sample, 55% to 80% were seen once. From germline, CDR1 is SGHDT and CDR2 YYEEEE. Trimming cost V 3 bases and J 3 bases, with 13 bases left between them. CDR3 length equals 14 residues. Sequenced input: memory CD8+ T cells sorted from blood. Subset here: CD45RO+ cells pooled with CCR7-negative TemRA cells. The sequence came from a woman in her 30s in good health. The V call is TRBV5-6, the J call TRBJ2-7; perhaps TRBD2 as D (7 bases). The CDR3, as DNA: TGTGCCAGCAGCTCCGGACTAGGGGGCTACGAGCAGTACTTC. Translated: CASSSGLGGYEQYF.